The clone carrying this TCR beta chain has a handful of counts. What it binds is unknown. In every case, the donor was a healthy Caucasian. This sample was taken from a study of identical twins. Overall study results and limits: While abundant cord blood beta clonotypes carried fewer insertions, memory repertoires showed no such pattern. Sequences that were beta out-of-frame showed weaker excess twin sharing.

Trimming pared 0 bases from V and 0 bases from J, leaving 15 bases between. The CDR3 contains 18 residues. CDR1 is MGHRA, CDR2 YSYEKL, per germline. TCRdb fed the 5' RACE reads into MiXCR, producing one record per CDR3 protein. The sample yields fewer than 550,000 distinct CDR3 sequences, approximately 15% seen once. These same data were also listed under a study on yellow fever vaccine responses in identical twins.

The TCR was taken from a woman aged 18-29 years in good health. The chain employs TRBV4-1 and TRBJ1-5; D is possibly TRBD1 (5 bases). Sequencing was performed on CD4+ T cells sorted from blood. The CDR3 DNA reads TGCGCCAGCAGCCAAGATTGGGCAGGGTTCGATAGCAATCAGCCCCAGCATTTT. Its translation is CASSQDWAGFDSNQPQHF.